This T cell receptor beta chain emerged from a study of early stage breast cancer tumors. On the study more broadly: About 70% of the 16 invasive tumors were ER+, PR+ and HER2-. General study findings and limits: Compared with adjacent normal breast, tumors showed around 2.7-fold denser, more clonal T cells. Commonly generated sequences made up most enriched TCRB sequences shared between patients.

Data came from immunoSEQ multiplex PCR; TCRdb stores just in-frame clones and leaves some out. This table has over 8,500 clones, about two thirds appearing once. As for this clone: Its matching antigen is unknown.

CDR3 length equals 13 residues. CDR1 and CDR2 (germline): KGHSH, LQKENI. Trimming took off 6 bases at V and 2 bases at J, with 10 bases between the two ends. The sequenced sample was breast tumor tissue. This clonotype was sampled from a person aged 40 to 49 with breast cancer. This chain connects TRBV18 to TRBJ1-1; D is ambiguous. The CDR3 bases are TGTGCCAGCTCGAAGGACTCAAACACTGAAGCTTTCTTT. Translated: CASSKDSNTEAFF.